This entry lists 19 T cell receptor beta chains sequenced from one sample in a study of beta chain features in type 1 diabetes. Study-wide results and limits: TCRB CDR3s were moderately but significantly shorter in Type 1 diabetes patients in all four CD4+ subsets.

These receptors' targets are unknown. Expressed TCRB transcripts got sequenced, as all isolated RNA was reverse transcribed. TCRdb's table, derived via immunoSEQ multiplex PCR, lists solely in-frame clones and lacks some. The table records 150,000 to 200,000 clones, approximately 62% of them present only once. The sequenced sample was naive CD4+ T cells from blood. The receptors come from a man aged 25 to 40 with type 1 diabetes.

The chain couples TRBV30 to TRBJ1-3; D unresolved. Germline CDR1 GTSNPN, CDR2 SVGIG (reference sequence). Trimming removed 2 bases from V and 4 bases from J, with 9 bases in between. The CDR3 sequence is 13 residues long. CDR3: CAWSRAAGNTIYF. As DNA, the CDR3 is TGTGCCTGGAGTAGGGCGGCCGGAAACACCATATATTTT.

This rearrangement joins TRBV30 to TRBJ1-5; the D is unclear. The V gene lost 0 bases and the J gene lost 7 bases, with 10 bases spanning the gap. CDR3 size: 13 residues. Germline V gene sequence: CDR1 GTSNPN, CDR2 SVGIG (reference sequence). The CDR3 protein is CAWSVAGEQPQHF. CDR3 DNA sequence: TGTGCCTGGAGTGTAGCCGGGGAGCAGCCCCAGCATTTT.

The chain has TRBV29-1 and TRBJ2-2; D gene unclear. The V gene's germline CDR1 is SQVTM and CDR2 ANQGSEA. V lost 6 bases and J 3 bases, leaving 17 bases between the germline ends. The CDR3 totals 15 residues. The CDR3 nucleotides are TGCAGCGTGGAAAGAGGTCCGGGCCACACCGGGGAGCTGTTTTTT. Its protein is CSVERGPGHTGELFF.

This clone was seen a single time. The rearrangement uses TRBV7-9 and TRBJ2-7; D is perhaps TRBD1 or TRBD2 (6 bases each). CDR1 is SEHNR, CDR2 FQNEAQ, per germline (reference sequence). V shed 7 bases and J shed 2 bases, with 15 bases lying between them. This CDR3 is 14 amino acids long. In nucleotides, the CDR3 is TGTGCCAGCACCTATCCGGGGGCCCCCTACGAGCAGTACTTC. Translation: CASTYPGAPYEQYF.

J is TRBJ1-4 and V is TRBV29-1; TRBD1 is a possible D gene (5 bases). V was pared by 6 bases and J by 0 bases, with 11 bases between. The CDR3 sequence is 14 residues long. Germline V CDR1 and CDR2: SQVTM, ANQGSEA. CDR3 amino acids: CSVVDRATNEKLFF. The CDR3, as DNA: TGCAGCGTGGTTGACAGAGCAACTAATGAAAAACTGTTTTTT.

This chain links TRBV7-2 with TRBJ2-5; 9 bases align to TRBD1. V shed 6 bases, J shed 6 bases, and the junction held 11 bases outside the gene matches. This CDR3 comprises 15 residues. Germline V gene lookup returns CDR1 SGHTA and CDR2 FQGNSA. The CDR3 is CASSSRDRAMQTQYF. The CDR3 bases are TGTGCCAGCAGTAGCCGGGACAGGGCTATGCAGACCCAGTACTTC.

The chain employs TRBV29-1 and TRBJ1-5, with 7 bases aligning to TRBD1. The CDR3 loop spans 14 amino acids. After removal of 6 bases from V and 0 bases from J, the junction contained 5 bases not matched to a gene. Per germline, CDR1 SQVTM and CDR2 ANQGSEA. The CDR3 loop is CSVQTGASNQPQHF. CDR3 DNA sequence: TGCAGCGTACAAACAGGGGCTAGCAATCAGCCCCAGCATTTT. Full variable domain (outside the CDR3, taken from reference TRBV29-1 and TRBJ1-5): SAVISQKPSRDICQRGTSLTIQCQVDSQVTMMFWYRQQPGQSLTLIATANQGSEATYESGFVIDKFPISRPNLTFSTLTVSNMSPEDSSIYLCSVQTGASNQPQHFGDGTRLSIL.

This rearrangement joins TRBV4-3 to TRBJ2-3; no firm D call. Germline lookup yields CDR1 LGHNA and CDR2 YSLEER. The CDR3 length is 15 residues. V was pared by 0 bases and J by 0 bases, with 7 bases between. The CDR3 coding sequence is TGCGCCAGCAGCCAAGATCCTCGTAGCACAGATACGCAGTATTTT. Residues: CASSQDPRSTDTQYF.

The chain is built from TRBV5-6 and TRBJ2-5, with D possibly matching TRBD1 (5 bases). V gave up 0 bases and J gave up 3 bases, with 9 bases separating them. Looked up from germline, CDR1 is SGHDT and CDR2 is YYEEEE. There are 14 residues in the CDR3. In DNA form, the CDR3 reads TGTGCCAGCAGCTTGGCGGCGACAGAAGAGACCCAGTACTTC. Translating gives CASSLAATEETQYF.

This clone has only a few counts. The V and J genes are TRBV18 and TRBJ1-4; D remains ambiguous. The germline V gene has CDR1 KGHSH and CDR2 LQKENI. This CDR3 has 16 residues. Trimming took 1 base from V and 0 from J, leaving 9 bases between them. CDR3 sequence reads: CASSPLRIATNEKLFF. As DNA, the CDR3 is TGTGCCAGCTCACCACTTAGGATTGCAACTAATGAAAAACTGTTTTTT.

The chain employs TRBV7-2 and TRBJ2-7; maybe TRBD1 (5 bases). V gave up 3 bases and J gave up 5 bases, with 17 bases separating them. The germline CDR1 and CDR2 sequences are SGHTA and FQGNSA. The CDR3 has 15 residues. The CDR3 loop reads CASSFLQGLYHEQYF. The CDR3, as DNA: TGTGCCAGCAGCTTTCTCCAGGGCCTCTATCACGAGCAGTACTTC. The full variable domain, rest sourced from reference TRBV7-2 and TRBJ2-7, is GAGVSQSPSNKVTEKGKDVELRCDPISGHTALYWYRQSLGQGLEFLIYFQGNSAPDKSGLPSDRFSAERTGGSVSTLTIQRTQQEDSAVYLCASSFLQGLYHEQYFGPGTRLTVT.

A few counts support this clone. This chain's CDR3 is CSGGTFSRPDTQYF. In DNA form, the CDR3 reads TGCAGCGGGGGGACTTTTTCACGCCCAGATACGCAGTATTTT. V gene TRBV29-1 combines with J gene TRBJ2-3, with D possibly being TRBD2 (6 bases). V gave up 7 bases and J gave up 4 bases, with 18 bases separating them. CDR1 is SQVTM, CDR2 ANQGSEA, per germline. The length of the CDR3 is 14 residues.

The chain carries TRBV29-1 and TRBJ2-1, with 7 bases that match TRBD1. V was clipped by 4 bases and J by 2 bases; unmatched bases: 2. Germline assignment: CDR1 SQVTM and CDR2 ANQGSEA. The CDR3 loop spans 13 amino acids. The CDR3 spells CSVGDSTYNEQFF. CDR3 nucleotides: TGCAGCGTTGGGGACAGCACCTACAATGAGCAGTTCTTC.

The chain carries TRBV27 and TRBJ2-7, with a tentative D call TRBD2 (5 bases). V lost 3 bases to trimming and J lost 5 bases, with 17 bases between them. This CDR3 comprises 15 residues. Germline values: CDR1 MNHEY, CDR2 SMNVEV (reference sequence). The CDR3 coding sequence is TGTGCCAGCAGTTTCGTTGGACTCACGAGCGACGAGCAGTACTTC. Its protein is CASSFVGLTSDEQYF.

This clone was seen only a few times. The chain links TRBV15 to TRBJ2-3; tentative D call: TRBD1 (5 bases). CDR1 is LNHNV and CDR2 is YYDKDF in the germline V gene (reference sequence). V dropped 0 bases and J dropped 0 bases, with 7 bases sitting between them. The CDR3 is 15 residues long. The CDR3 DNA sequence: TGTGCCACCAGCAGAGACAGGGCGAGCACAGATACGCAGTATTTT. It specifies CATSRDRASTDTQYF.

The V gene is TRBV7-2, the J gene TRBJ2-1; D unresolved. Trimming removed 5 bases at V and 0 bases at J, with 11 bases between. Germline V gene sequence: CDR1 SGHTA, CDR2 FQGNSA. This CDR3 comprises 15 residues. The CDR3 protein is CASSIGRTSYNEQFF. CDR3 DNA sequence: TGTGCCAGCAGCATTGGACGGACCTCCTACAATGAGCAGTTCTTC.

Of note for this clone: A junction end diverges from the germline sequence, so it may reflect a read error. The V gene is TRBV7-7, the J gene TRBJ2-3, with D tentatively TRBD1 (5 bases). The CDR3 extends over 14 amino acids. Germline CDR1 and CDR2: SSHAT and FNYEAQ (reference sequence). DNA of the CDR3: TGTGCTAGCAGCTTAGAGCCAGGGTCGGATACGCAGTATTTT. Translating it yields CASSLEPGSDTQYF.

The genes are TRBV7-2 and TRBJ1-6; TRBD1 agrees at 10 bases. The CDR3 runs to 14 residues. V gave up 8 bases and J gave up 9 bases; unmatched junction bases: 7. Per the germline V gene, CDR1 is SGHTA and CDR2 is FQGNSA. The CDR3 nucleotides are TGTGCCAGCGCAACACGGGACAGGGGTTCACCCCTCCACTTT. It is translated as CASATRDRGSPLHF.

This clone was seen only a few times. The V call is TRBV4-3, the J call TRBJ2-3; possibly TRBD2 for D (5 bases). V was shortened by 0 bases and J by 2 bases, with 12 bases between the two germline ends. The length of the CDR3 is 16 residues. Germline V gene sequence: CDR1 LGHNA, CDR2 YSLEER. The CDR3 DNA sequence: TGCGCCAGCAGCCAAGAACCAAGCGGTAACACAGATACGCAGTATTTT. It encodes CASSQEPSGNTDTQYF.